What follows are 16 T cell receptor beta chains derived from one specimen sequenced in a study of spatial heterogeneity in lung cancer. Study outcomes and limitations: Mutation counts in tumors were tracked by counts of expanded intratumoral alpha and beta TCRs.

MiXCR, run by TCRdb on the 5' RACE reads, gives a single entry per CDR3 protein. This sample yields about 6,000 distinct CDR3 sequences, of which approximately 14% are seen a single time; approximately 10% belongs to the top ten. Time point described: sample taken at primary tumor resection. For these TCRs, the target antigens are not known. The starting material was lung tumor tissue, obtained at surgery. Receptors originate from a male donor with early-stage non-small cell lung cancer.

This clonotype was recorded many times. For a library built for alpha chains, this beta chain is a stray read; little rests on its size. The V call is TRBV5-1, the J call TRBJ2-1; 12 nucleotides match TRBD2. The CDR3 is 16 amino acids. Looked up from germline, CDR1 is SGHRS and CDR2 is YFSETQ. The V segment lost 3 bases and the J segment 5 bases; nucleotides outside the gene matches: 6. CDR3 nucleotide sequence: TGCGCCAGCAGCTCGACTAGCGGGAGAGGCCACAATGAGCAGTTCTTC. Its protein is CASSSTSGRGHNEQFF.

This clonotype was observed at least ten times. This beta chain came through as a stray read in a library set up for alpha chains, and its size says little. This rearrangement joins TRBV2 to TRBJ2-7; tentatively, D is TRBD1 (5 bases). Per germline, CDR1 SNHLY and CDR2 FYNNEI. Deletions cut 8 bases from V and 2 bases from J, with 19 bases between. This CDR3 spans 15 amino acids. CDR3: CASLPQGLVTYEQYF. For the CDR3, the DNA is TGTGCCAGCTTACCGCAGGGATTGGTAACCTACGAGCAGTACTTC.

This clonotype appeared many times. In a library made to pick up alpha chains, this beta chain is a stray read with a size that means little. The V gene is TRBV29-1, the J gene TRBJ2-4, with D possibly being TRBD2 (5 bases). The germline gives CDR1 SQVTM, CDR2 ANQGSEA. CDR3 length: 13 amino acids. V dropped 4 bases and J dropped 6 bases, with 13 bases sitting between them. CDR3 DNA sequence: TGCAGCGTTGCTTTGGAGGTCACAAACATTCAGTACTTC. The encoded protein is CSVALEVTNIQYF.

This clonotype is medium-sized (0.01 to 0.1%) by share. Since the library was made to target alpha chains, this beta chain is a stray read and its abundance is not meaningful. The chain uses TRBV11-2 and TRBJ2-2, with D uncertain. Trimming left V 5 bases short and J 2 bases short, with 6 bases between. CDR3 length: 13 residues. CDR1 and CDR2 from the germline V gene are SGHAT and FQNNGV. The CDR3 bases are TGTGCCAGCAGCAATCATAACACCGGGGAGCTGTTTTTT. It specifies CASSNHNTGELFF.

Ten or more counts support this clonotype. This beta chain is a stray sequence in a library constructed for alpha chains; its clone size is not meaningful. The rearrangement uses TRBV6-1 and TRBJ2-3; no clear D. The CDR3 is 14 residues long. Germline loops: CDR1 MNHNS, CDR2 SASEGT. Trimming pared 6 bases from V and 4 bases from J, leaving 14 bases between. In nucleotides, the CDR3 is TGTGCCAGCAGGACCTACTCATCGGCAGATACGCAGTATTTT. Translation: CASRTYSSADTQYF.

This clonotype was seen at least ten times. Because this beta chain is a stray read in a library intended to capture alpha chains, its abundance should not be given much weight. The chain joins TRBV20-1 to TRBJ1-5; no clear D gene. Germline loops: CDR1 DFQATT, CDR2 SNEGSKA (reference sequence). V gave up 0 bases and J gave up 4 bases, with 10 bases separating them. The CDR3 has 14 amino acids. The CDR3 coding sequence is TGCAGTGCTAGAGAGCAGAAACCAAATCAGCCCCAGCATTTT. Translation: CSAREQKPNQPQHF.

By proportion, this clonotype is medium-sized (0.01 to 0.1%). Since the library was made to target alpha chains, this beta chain is a stray read and its abundance is not meaningful. The genes are TRBV28 and TRBJ2-7, with 10 bases matching TRBD2. This CDR3 region has 15 residues. Trimming took 3 bases from V and 2 from J; bases not matched to a gene: 4. The germline CDR1 and CDR2 sequences are MDHEN and SYDVKM. This CDR3 is CASSFVAGGAYEQYF. The CDR3, as DNA: TGTGCCAGCAGTTTTGTAGCGGGAGGCGCCTACGAGCAGTACTTC. Combining the CDR3 with reference TRBV28 and TRBJ2-7 gives the whole variable domain DVKVTQSSRYLVKRTGEKVFLECVQDMDHENMFWYRQDPGLGLRLIYFSYDVKMKEKGDIPEGYSVSREKKERFSLILESASTNQTSMYLCASSFVAGGAYEQYFGPGTRLTVT.

This clonotype is classed as medium-sized. This beta chain slipped into a library made for alpha chains as a stray read, so its size is not meaningful. The genes are TRBV20-1 and TRBJ2-1; a possible D gene is TRBD2 (5 bases). V was clipped by 0 bases and J by 0 bases, with 12 bases between them. This CDR3 has 16 amino acids. Germline V CDR1 and CDR2: DFQATT, SNEGSKA (reference sequence). CDR3 DNA sequence: TGCAGTGCTAGAGAGAGGGATGTCCGCTCCTACAATGAGCAGTTCTTC. Protein: CSARERDVRSYNEQFF.

A word on this clonotype: For a library built for alpha chains, this beta chain is a stray read; little rests on its size. The chain carries TRBV3-1 and TRBJ1-2, with TRBD1 as a possible D gene (6 bases). CDR1 LGHDT and CDR2 YNNKEL come from the germline V gene (reference sequence). This CDR3 is built from 14 residues. The V and J ends lost 4 bases and 0 bases respectively, with 9 bases between them. CDR3 protein: CASSPGQSNYGYTF. CDR3 nucleotide sequence: TGTGCCAGCAGCCCAGGACAGTCTAACTATGGCTACACCTTC.

Details on this clonotype: For a library built for alpha chains, this beta chain is a stray read; little rests on its size. CDR3 protein: CASSPGWGRNTEAFF. CDR3 DNA: TGTGCCAGCAGCCCTGGATGGGGGCGGAACACTGAAGCTTTCTTT. This chain connects TRBV11-1 to TRBJ1-1; perhaps TRBD1 as D (6 bases). CDR3 length: 15 residues. Looked up from germline, CDR1 is SGHAT and CDR2 is FQDESV (reference sequence). V lost 5 bases and J lost 1, with 14 bases in between.

This clonotype qualifies as medium-sized. With the library built for alpha chains, this beta chain is off target and its frequency is not meaningful. This chain connects TRBV9 to TRBJ2-7; D call uncertain. CDR1 and CDR2 (germline): SGDLS, YYNGEE. The V gene lost 0 bases and the J gene lost 0 bases, with 7 bases spanning the gap. The CDR3 consists of 14 residues. The CDR3 loop is CASSVVASSYEQYF. The CDR3, as DNA: TGTGCCAGCAGCGTAGTGGCCAGCTCCTACGAGCAGTACTTC.

Note on this clonotype: This beta chain is a stray read from a library made for alpha chains; its abundance is not meaningful. The chain uses TRBV14 and TRBJ1-2; the D is unclear. The V end was cut by 3 bases, the J end by 4 bases, with 15 bases between. This CDR3 has 15 residues. Looked up from germline, CDR1 is SGHDN and CDR2 is FVKESK. CDR3 nucleotide sequence: TGTGCCAGCAGCCAGAGCAGGACGGGAGGCTATGGCTACACCTTC. It is translated as CASSQSRTGGYGYTF.

By sample fraction, this clonotype is medium-sized (0.01 to 0.1%). This beta chain is an off-target read within a library intended for alpha chains, so its frequency means little. J is TRBJ2-7 and V is TRBV7-2; no definite D call. Trimming stripped 2 bases from V and 3 bases from J, with 5 bases between. The CDR3 is made up of 12 amino acids. The germline V gene encodes CDR1 SGHTA and CDR2 FQGNSA. CDR3 in amino acids: CASSLFGYEQYF. The CDR3 DNA is TGTGCCAGCAGCTTATTTGGCTACGAGCAGTACTTC.

Sample share makes this clonotype medium-sized. Because the library targeted alpha chains, this beta chain is an off-target read whose size means little. The chain recombines TRBV6-6 with TRBJ2-7; 10 positions agree with TRBD1. Germline assignment: CDR1 MNHNY and CDR2 SVGAGI (reference sequence). V gave up 6 bases and J gave up 5 bases; unmatched junction bases: 13. The CDR3 covers 16 residues. As DNA, the CDR3 is TGTGCCAGCAGCGCCTTCCCCGGGACAGGGGCGCACGAGCAGTACTTC. Translating it yields CASSAFPGTGAHEQYF.

To note about this clonotype: Germline and junction disagree at one end, which may indicate a read error. A library prepared for alpha chains yielded this beta chain as an off-target read; its size is of little meaning. The V gene is TRBV5-6, the J gene TRBJ1-2; tentatively, D is TRBD1 (5 bases). This CDR3 is 17 amino acids long. CDR1 is SGHDT, CDR2 YYEEEE, per germline. CDR3 residues: CASSLTGTPWANYGCTF. In nucleotides, the CDR3 is TGTGCCAGCAGCTTAACCGGGACCCCTTGGGCTAACTATGGCTGCACCTTC.

This clonotype is medium-sized. This beta chain appears as a stray read in a library generated for alpha chains; its size is not informative. The chain employs TRBV7-2 and TRBJ1-2; TRBD1 aligns across 12 bases. Germline values: CDR1 SGHTA, CDR2 FQGNSA. This CDR3 region has 18 residues. Trimming removed 4 bases from V and 8 bases from J; junction bases left unmatched: 17. The CDR3 DNA sequence: TGTGCCAGCAGCTCAGGGGGCCCCACGGGACAGGGGGCGCGAGGCTACACCTTC. Protein sequence: CASSSGGPTGQGARGYTF.